These 30 T cell receptor beta chains came from one sample sequenced in a study of OX40 agonist ivuxolimab in advanced cancers. The repertoire was sequenced with immunoSEQ multiplex PCR; TCRdb's copy has only in-frame clones and lacks some. Of 20,000 to 25,000 clones detected, 83% appear once; the ten largest clones hold roughly a fifth. Sample: CD4+ or CD8+ T cells sorted from blood, taken in a trial of the OX40 agonist ivuxolimab. The receptors come from an adult with an advanced solid tumor such as melanoma, head and neck, liver or kidney cancer.

The rearrangement uses TRBV7-6 and TRBJ2-1; 11 nucleotides agree with TRBD2. The CDR3 spans 16 residues. The V gene's germline CDR1 is SGHVS and CDR2 FNYEAQ. V was clipped by 1 base and J by 6 bases; unmatched bases: 5. This CDR3 is CASSLEASGGTNEQFF. As DNA, the CDR3 is TGTGCCAGCAGCTTAGAAGCTAGCGGGGGGACCAATGAGCAGTTCTTC. Filled out from reference TRBV7-6 and TRBJ2-1, the complete variable domain reads GAGVSQSPRYKVTKRGQDVALRCDPISGHVSLYWYRQALGQGPEFLTYFNYEAQQDKSGLPNDRFSAERPEGSISTLTIQRTEQRDSAMYRCASSLEASGGTNEQFFGPGTRLTVL.

The V gene is TRBV27, the J gene TRBJ2-2, with D perhaps being TRBD1 or TRBD2 (6 bases each). The V gene lost 8 bases and the J gene lost 4 bases, with 14 bases spanning the gap. From germline, CDR1 is MNHEY and CDR2 SMNVEV (reference sequence). This CDR3 comprises 14 residues. This CDR3 reads CASGARGGTGELFF. The DNA for the CDR3 is TGTGCCAGCGGGGCCAGGGGAGGCACCGGGGAGCTGTTTTTT.

The genes are TRBV27 and TRBJ2-5; TRBD2 agrees at 8 bases. CDR3 length: 13 amino acids. Germline V gene lookup returns CDR1 MNHEY and CDR2 SMNVEV (reference sequence). V shed 7 bases, J shed 2 bases, and the junction held 3 bases outside the gene matches. The CDR3 protein is CASTGGGQETQYF. CDR3 DNA sequence: TGTGCCAGCACCGGGGGGGGTCAAGAGACCCAGTACTTC.

The rearrangement links TRBV11-2 to TRBJ2-3, with D possibly called TRBD1 or TRBD2 (7 bases each). Germline lookup yields CDR1 SGHAT and CDR2 FQNNGV. V was shortened by 0 bases and J by 5 bases, with 18 bases between the two germline ends. The length of the CDR3 is 17 residues. In DNA form, the CDR3 reads TGTGCCAGCAGCTTAGATCAGGGGAGGGGGCCACGAGATACGCAGTATTTT. This sequence encodes CASSLDQGRGPRDTQYF.

The chain links TRBV5-4 to TRBJ2-7; the D gene is possibly TRBD1 (5 bases). CDR3 length: 16 amino acids. The germline V and J ends were trimmed by 2 bases and 3 bases, with 18 bases remaining between them. The germline CDR1 and CDR2 sequences are SGHNT and YYREEE (reference sequence). The CDR3 loop reads CASSFRPPQQGYEQYF. As DNA, the CDR3 is TGTGCCAGCAGCTTCCGACCCCCTCAGCAGGGCTACGAGCAGTACTTC.

The rearrangement links TRBV5-6 to TRBJ1-4; 8 positions agree with TRBD1. The germline V gene encodes CDR1 SGHDT and CDR2 YYEEEE. The CDR3 extends over 14 amino acids. V gave up 2 bases and J gave up 13 bases; unmatched junction bases: 10. Here the CDR3 DNA reads TGTGCCAGCAGCTTCCGACAGGGGCGCTCGGGACTGTTTTTT. Amino acids: CASSFRQGRSGLFF.

This chain connects TRBV9 to TRBJ2-1; D is ambiguous. Germline V gene lookup returns CDR1 SGDLS and CDR2 YYNGEE. The CDR3 consists of 15 residues. The V and J ends lost 2 bases and 6 bases respectively, with 15 bases between them. DNA of the CDR3: TGTGCCAGCAGCGTCTCCCCTAATGCGCGCAATGAGCAGTTCTTC. Translation gives CASSVSPNARNEQFF.

This clone was recorded once. The rearrangement uses TRBV4-1 and TRBJ2-3, with a tentative D call TRBD2 (9 bases). CDR1 and CDR2 from the germline V gene are MGHRA and YSYEKL. The CDR3 contains 19 residues. Between the trimmed V and J ends, which lost 0 bases and 5 bases, there was a span of 24 bases. The CDR3 DNA reads as TGCGCCAGCAGCCAAGAAAGCCCGAGGGCTAGCGGGACAGGAGATACGCAGTATTTT. It encodes CASSQESPRASGTGDTQYF.

On this clone: An end of the junction differs from the germline gene, which may be a read error. The chain employs TRBV19 and TRBJ2-7, with a weak D call TRBD1 (6 bases). The germline V gene has CDR1 LNHDA and CDR2 SQIVND (reference sequence). The CDR3 totals 16 residues. DNA of the CDR3: TGTGCCAGTAGTATAGCTACAGGGAGATCCTCCAACGAGCAGTACTTC. Amino acid sequence: CASSIATGRSSNEQYF.

CDR3 nucleotide sequence: TGTGCCAGCACCTACCGGGGCGGGGTACAGCCCCAGCATTTT. Encoded protein: CASTYRGGVQPQHF. The chain carries TRBV2 and TRBJ1-5; weak D call: TRBD1 (5 bases). The V gene lost 7 bases and the J gene lost 7 bases, with 17 bases spanning the gap. Germline values: CDR1 SNHLY, CDR2 FYNNEI. CDR3 length: 14 amino acids.

The chain combines TRBV9 with TRBJ2-2, with 8 bases matching TRBD1. The CDR3 spans 15 residues. The germline V gene has CDR1 SGDLS and CDR2 YYNGEE. V lost 0 bases to trimming and J lost 4 bases; unmatched junction nucleotides: 2. The CDR3 is CASSVAGGFTGELFF. The CDR3 coding sequence is TGTGCCAGCAGCGTAGCAGGGGGCTTCACCGGGGAGCTGTTTTTT. Full variable domain (missing parts from reference TRBV9 and TRBJ2-2): DSGVTQTPKHLITATGQRVTLRCSPRSGDLSVYWYQQSLDQGLQFLIQYYNGEERAKGNILERFSAQQFPDLHSELNLSSLELGDSALYFCASSVAGGFTGELFFGEGSRLTVL.

V usage is TRBV6-6 and J usage is TRBJ2-5, with 7 bases identical to TRBD1. CDR1 and CDR2 from the germline V gene are MNHNY and SVGAGI (reference sequence). This CDR3 has 15 residues. V was clipped by 7 bases and J by 2 bases; unmatched bases: 10. CDR3 sequence: CASTEDRHSQETQYF. DNA of the CDR3: TGTGCCAGCACCGAGGACAGGCATAGTCAAGAGACCCAGTACTTC.

The chain joins TRBV28 to TRBJ1-5; D remains unclear. V was cut by 5 bases and J by 3 bases, with 11 bases left in between. The CDR3 spans 14 residues. The germline gives CDR1 MDHEN, CDR2 SYDVKM. The CDR3 is CASSPGRYNQPQHF. CDR3 bases: TGTGCCAGCAGTCCCGGCAGGTACAATCAGCCCCAGCATTTT.

CDR3 amino acids: CSVETGKTQYF. The CDR3 DNA reads TGCAGCGTTGAGACAGGCAAGACCCAGTACTTC. The genes are TRBV29-1 and TRBJ2-5; D is possibly TRBD1 (6 bases). V lost 3 bases to trimming and J lost 6 bases, with 8 bases between them. This CDR3 is built from 11 residues. In germline, CDR1 is SQVTM, CDR2 ANQGSEA.

This chain links TRBV13 with TRBJ1-1, with D uncertain. CDR1 PRHDT and CDR2 FYEKMQ come from the germline V gene (reference sequence). V was trimmed by 6 bases and J by 7 bases, leaving 18 bases between them. This CDR3 comprises 14 residues. The CDR3 region is CASSFNSQYNEAFF. CDR3 coding DNA: TGTGCCAGCAGTTTTAATTCGCAGTACAATGAAGCTTTCTTT.

This chain joins TRBV10-2 and TRBJ2-7; D call uncertain. Germline CDR1 and CDR2: WSHSY and SAAADI. The CDR3 has 13 residues. Trimming left V 4 bases short and J 2 bases short, with 9 bases between. Here the CDR3 reads CASSGYRAYEQYF. CDR3 bases: TGCGCCAGCAGTGGCTACCGAGCCTACGAGCAGTACTTC.

This clone counts as hyperexpanded. The V call is TRBV11-3, the J call TRBJ2-1; D is tentatively TRBD1 or TRBD2 (5 bases each). The germline V gene has CDR1 SGHNT and CDR2 YENEEA. The CDR3 is made up of 14 amino acids. Trimming removed 5 bases at V and 8 bases at J, with 16 bases between. The CDR3 DNA reads as TGTGCCAGCAGCCCTGAGGGGCCTTGGGATGAGCAGTTCTTC. This codes for CASSPEGPWDEQFF.

A single count supports this clone. The chain is built from TRBV7-8 and TRBJ2-3; D is ambiguous. Trimming left V 5 bases short and J 6 bases short, with 21 bases between. Germline CDR1 reads SGHVS; CDR2 reads FQNEAQ. This CDR3 contains 16 residues. The CDR3 nucleotides are TGTGCCAGCAGCCAACGTCTCGATCCGCTGGGGGATACGCAGTATTTT. Protein: CASSQRLDPLGDTQYF.

V and J are TRBV9 and TRBJ2-2; 12 bases agree with TRBD2. The CDR3 has 16 amino acids. Germline-derived CDR1 and CDR2 are SGDLS and YYNGEE. Germline trimming cut 3 bases from V and 3 bases from J; bases unmatched to any gene: 3. Here the CDR3 DNA reads TGTGCCAGCAGCGGGACTAGCGGGACCCACACCGGGGAGCTGTTTTTT. Its protein is CASSGTSGTHTGELFF.

This rearrangement joins TRBV6-6 to TRBJ2-2, with D perhaps matching TRBD1 or TRBD2 (5 bases each). Germline-derived CDR1 and CDR2 are MNHNY and SVGAGI (reference sequence). This CDR3 region has 14 residues. V was shortened by 7 bases and J by 3 bases, with 12 bases between the two germline ends. As DNA, the CDR3 is TGTGCCAGCAACGCCGGGACCTACACCGGGGAGCTGTTTTTT. It yields the protein CASNAGTYTGELFF.

The chain has TRBV5-6 and TRBJ2-1; 8 bases agree with TRBD2. V lost 6 bases to trimming and J lost 1 base; unmatched junction nucleotides: 6. The CDR3 consists of 15 residues. Looked up from germline, CDR1 is SGHDT and CDR2 is YYEEEE. The CDR3 reads CASTLGLASYNEQFF. The CDR3 coding sequence is TGTGCCAGCACCCTTGGACTAGCATCCTACAATGAGCAGTTCTTC.

The chain links TRBV2 to TRBJ2-7, with D tentatively TRBD1 (5 bases). V was cut by 4 bases and J by 4 bases, with 11 bases left in between. Germline CDR1 reads SNHLY; CDR2 reads FYNNEI. The CDR3 has 13 amino acids. The CDR3 region has the DNA TGTGCCAGCAGTGTCGACAGTGTATACGAGCAGTACTTC. Translating gives CASSVDSVYEQYF.

This clone is deemed medium-sized. The chain couples TRBV28 to TRBJ1-5, with D unresolved. V was cut by 4 bases and J by 8 bases, with 12 bases left in between. The CDR3 extends over 13 amino acids. CDR1 and CDR2 (germline): MDHEN, SYDVKM. This chain's CDR3 is CASSSPGSEPQHF. The CDR3 DNA sequence: TGTGCCAGCAGTTCCCCCGGGAGTGAGCCCCAGCATTTT.

V is TRBV9 and J is TRBJ2-1, with no clear D. The CDR3 loop spans 14 amino acids. Trimming took off 2 bases at V and 6 bases at J, with 12 bases between the two ends. Germline V lookup: CDR1 SGDLS, CDR2 YYNGEE. The CDR3 coding sequence is TGTGCCAGCAGCGTCTTTTTAGGATCCAATGAGCAGTTCTTC. Translation gives CASSVFLGSNEQFF.

The gene calls are TRBV7-9 and TRBJ2-4; D may be TRBD1 (6 bases). Trimming removed 4 bases from V and 0 bases from J, with 19 bases in between. Germline V lookup: CDR1 SEHNR, CDR2 FQNEAQ (reference sequence). The CDR3 length is 18 residues. The CDR3 reads CASSSRGTLSIAKNIQYF. For the CDR3, the DNA is TGTGCCAGCAGCTCGAGGGGGACCTTATCTATAGCCAAAAACATTCAGTACTTC. The full variable domain, rest sourced from reference TRBV7-9 and TRBJ2-4, is DTGVSQNPRHKITKRGQNVTFRCDPISEHNRLYWYRQTLGQGPEFLTYFQNEAQLEKSRLLSDRFSAERPKGSFSTLEIQRTEQGDSAMYLCASSSRGTLSIAKNIQYFGAGTRLSVL.

By share, this clone ranks as medium-sized. The sample has other DNA sequences that encode this CDR3 too. The chain recombines TRBV9 with TRBJ2-3, with 9 nucleotides matching TRBD2. The ends lost 3 bases at V and 0 bases at J; junction bases unmatched: 5. The CDR3 runs to 16 residues. Germline V gene lookup returns CDR1 SGDLS and CDR2 YYNGEE. CDR3 region: CASSAGAGGSTDTQYF. As DNA, the CDR3 is TGTGCCAGCAGCGCTGGAGCGGGGGGAAGCACAGATACGCAGTATTTT.

This chain joins TRBV5-5 and TRBJ2-1; TRBD2 is a possible D gene (7 bases). Germline values: CDR1 SGHKS, CDR2 YYEKEE (reference sequence). The CDR3 covers 17 residues. Trimming stripped 4 bases from V and 0 bases from J, with 17 bases between. In DNA form, the CDR3 reads TGTGCCAGCAGCCCAGGGGTAGCGGGTTTCTCCTACAATGAGCAGTTCTTC. Its protein is CASSPGVAGFSYNEQFF. Complete variable domain (other parts from reference TRBV5-5 and TRBJ2-1): DAGVTQSPTHLIKTRGQQVTLRCSPISGHKSVSWYQQVLGQGPQFIFQYYEKEERGRGNFPDRFSARQFPNYSSELNVNALLLGDSALYLCASSPGVAGFSYNEQFFGPGTRLTVL.

The rearrangement links TRBV7-2 to TRBJ2-7; 7 bases agree with TRBD2. The CDR3 has 17 amino acids. V shed 2 bases and J 7 bases; nucleotides not matched to a gene: 17. Germline-derived CDR1 and CDR2 are SGHTA and FQGNSA. The CDR3 DNA sequence: TGTGCCAGCAGCTTAACGGTTCGCGGGAGTCCTCAATTAGAGCAGTACTTC. Amino acids: CASSLTVRGSPQLEQYF.

The V call is TRBV28, the J call TRBJ1-2; possible D gene TRBD1, 5 bases. Germline CDR1 is MDHEN and CDR2 is SYDVKM. Trimming cost V 3 bases and J 6 bases, with 14 bases left between them. The CDR3 contains 14 residues. In DNA, the CDR3 is TGTGCCAGCAGTTTCGCGGGTTCGGGGGATGGCTACACCTTC. Amino acids: CASSFAGSGDGYTF.

The J gene is TRBJ1-3, the V gene TRBV9; D perhaps matches TRBD1 (6 bases). Germline V lookup: CDR1 SGDLS, CDR2 YYNGEE. V was trimmed by 4 bases and J by 0 bases, leaving 11 bases between them. This CDR3 has 15 residues. CDR3 residues: CASSFGQSSGNTIYF. The DNA for the CDR3 is TGTGCCAGCAGCTTCGGACAGTCCTCTGGAAACACCATATATTTT.